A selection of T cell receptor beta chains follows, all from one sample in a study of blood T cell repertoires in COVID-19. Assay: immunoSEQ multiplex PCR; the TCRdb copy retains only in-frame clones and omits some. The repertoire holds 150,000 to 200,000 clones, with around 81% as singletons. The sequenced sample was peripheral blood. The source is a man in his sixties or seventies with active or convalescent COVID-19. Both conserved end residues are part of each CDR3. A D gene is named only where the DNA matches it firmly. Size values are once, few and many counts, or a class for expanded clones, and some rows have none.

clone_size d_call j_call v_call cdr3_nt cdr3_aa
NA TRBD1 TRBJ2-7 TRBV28 TGTGCCAGCAGCCTCACGTGGACAGGGGGCGAGCAGTACTTC CASSLTWTGGEQYF
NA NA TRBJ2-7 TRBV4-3 TGCGCCAGCAGCCAAGAATACGGGAATGGGCAGCAGTACTTC CASSQEYGNGQQYF
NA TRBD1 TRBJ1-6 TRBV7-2 TGTGCCAGCAGCTTGTTGGGACAGTCGAATTCACCCCTCCACTTT CASSLLGQSNSPLHF
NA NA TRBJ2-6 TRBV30 TGTGCCTGGGCTCTGACATCTGGGGCCAACGTCCTGACTTTC CAWALTSGANVLTF
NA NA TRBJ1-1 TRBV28 TGTGCCAGCAGCTTTGGTCCCGGGGGAGGTGGCACTGAAGCTTTCTTT CASSFGPGGGGTEAFF
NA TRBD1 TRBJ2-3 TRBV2 TGTGCCAGCAGTGTCGACAGGGGGCGATCAGATACGCAGTATTTT CASSVDRGRSDTQYF
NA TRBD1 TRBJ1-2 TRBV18 TGTGCCAGCTCACCAGATTTCGGCAGGGGGCATGTTGGCTACACCTTC CASSPDFGRGHVGYTF
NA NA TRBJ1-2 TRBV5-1 TGCGCCAGCAGCGTCGCCGGGCAGGGGTGGGCAGCTAACTATGGCTACACCTTC CASSVAGQGWAANYGYTF
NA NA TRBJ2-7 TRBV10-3 TGTGCCATCAGTGACCGTTTGGGACTGCCGCCCAAGTATGAGCAGTACTTC CAISDRLGLPPKYEQYF
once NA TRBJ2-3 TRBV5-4 TGTGCCAGCAGCCGACAGAGGCGAGGCACAGATACGCAGTATTTT CASSRQRRGTDTQYF
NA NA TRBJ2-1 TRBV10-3 TGTGCCATCGGGACGGGAGTTGGCAATGAGCAGTTCTTC CAIGTGVGNEQFF
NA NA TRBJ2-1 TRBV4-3 TGCGCCAGCAGCCAAGGATGGCCTTCATACAATGAGCAGTTCTTC CASSQGWPSYNEQFF
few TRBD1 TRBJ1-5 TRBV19 TGTGCCAGTAGTATACTCCCGGGGACAGGGAGAGATCAGCCCCAGCATTTT CASSILPGTGRDQPQHF
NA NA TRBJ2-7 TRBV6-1 TGTGCCAGCAGTGAATGGGACACTAGCGCCTACGAGCAGTACTTC CASSEWDTSAYEQYF
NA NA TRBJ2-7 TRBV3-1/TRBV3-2 TGTGCCAGCAGCCAAGCGGCAGGGCCGGAGTACTTC CASSQAAGPEYF
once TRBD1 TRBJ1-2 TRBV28 TGTGCCAGCAGCACCGGGACAGGGGTCGGCTACACCTTC CASSTGTGVGYTF
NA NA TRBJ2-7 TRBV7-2 TGTGCCAGCAGCTTAGCCGTGGACTTGAACTACGAGCAGTACTTC CASSLAVDLNYEQYF
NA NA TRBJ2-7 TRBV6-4 TGTGCCAGCAGTGCGGACGGGGTGGGAGAGCAGTACTTC CASSADGVGEQYF
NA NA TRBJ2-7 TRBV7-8 TGTGCCAGCAGCTCCCAAACAGGGGGGGACTACGAGCAGTACTTC CASSSQTGGDYEQYF
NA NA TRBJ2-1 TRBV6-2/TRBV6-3 TGTGCCAGCAGTTTTGTCAGGGGCCCCAATGAGCAGTTCTTC CASSFVRGPNEQFF
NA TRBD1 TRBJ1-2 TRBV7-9 TGTGCCAGCAGCTCCGGGACAGGGCTCTATGGCTACACCTTC CASSSGTGLYGYTF
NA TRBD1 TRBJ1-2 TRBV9 TGTGCCAGCAGCACGACAGGGGGATATGGCTACACCTTC CASSTTGGYGYTF
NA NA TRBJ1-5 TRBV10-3 TGTGCCATCAGTGAACGGTCGAGCAATCAGCCCCAGCATTTT CAISERSSNQPQHF
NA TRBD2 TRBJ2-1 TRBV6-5 TGTGCCAGCAGCAAACTAGCGGGGGCCGGAGATGAGCAGTTCTTC CASSKLAGAGDEQFF